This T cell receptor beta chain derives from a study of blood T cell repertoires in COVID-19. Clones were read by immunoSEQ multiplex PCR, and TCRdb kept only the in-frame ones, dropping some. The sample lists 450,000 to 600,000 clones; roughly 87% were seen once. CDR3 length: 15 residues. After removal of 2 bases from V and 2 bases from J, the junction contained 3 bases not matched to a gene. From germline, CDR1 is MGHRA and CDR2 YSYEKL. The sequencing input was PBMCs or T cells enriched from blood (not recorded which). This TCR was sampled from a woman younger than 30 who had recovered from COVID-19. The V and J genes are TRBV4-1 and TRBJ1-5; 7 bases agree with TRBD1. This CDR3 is CASSQITGGNQPQHF. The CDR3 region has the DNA TGCGCCAGCAGCCAAATAACAGGGGGCAATCAGCCCCAGCATTTT.